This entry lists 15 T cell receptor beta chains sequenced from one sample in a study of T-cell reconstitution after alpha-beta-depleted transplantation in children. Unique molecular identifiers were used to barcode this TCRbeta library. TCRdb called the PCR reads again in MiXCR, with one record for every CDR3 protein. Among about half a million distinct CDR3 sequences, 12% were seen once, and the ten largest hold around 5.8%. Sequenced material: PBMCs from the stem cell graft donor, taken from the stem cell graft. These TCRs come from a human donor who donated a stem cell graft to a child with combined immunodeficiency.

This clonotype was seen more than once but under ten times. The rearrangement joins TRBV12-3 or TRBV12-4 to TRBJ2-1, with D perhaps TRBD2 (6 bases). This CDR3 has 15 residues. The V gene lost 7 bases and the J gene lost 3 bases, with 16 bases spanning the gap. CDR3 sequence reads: CASNPGTGLYNEQFF. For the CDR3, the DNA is TGTGCCAGCAATCCCGGGACTGGGCTCTACAATGAGCAGTTCTTC.

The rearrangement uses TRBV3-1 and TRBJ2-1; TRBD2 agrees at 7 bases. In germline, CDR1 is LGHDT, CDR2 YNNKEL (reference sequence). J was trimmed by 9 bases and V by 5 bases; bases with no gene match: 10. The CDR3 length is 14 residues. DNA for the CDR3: TGTGCCAGCAGCTCAACGGCGGGAGCTCCTGAGCAGTTCTTC. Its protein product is CASSSTAGAPEQFF.

CDR3 DNA: TGTGCCAGCAGCGTAGGGACTAGCGGGGTCTACAATGAGCAGTTCTTC. It translates to CASSVGTSGVYNEQFF. V is TRBV9 and J is TRBJ2-1; 12 bases agree with TRBD2. The junction had 1 base not matched to a gene; V was cut back by 0 bases and J by 3 bases. The CDR3 sequence is 16 residues long. Germline assignment: CDR1 SGDLS and CDR2 YYNGEE.

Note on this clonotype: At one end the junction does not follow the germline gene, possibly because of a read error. CDR3 protein: CASSIAPGQGSGEQYF. The CDR3 DNA sequence: TGTGCCAGCAGCATAGCTCCGGGACAGGGGTCAGGAGAGCAGTACTTC. The chain uses TRBV7-9 and TRBJ2-7, with 10 bases aligning to TRBD1. CDR3 length: 16 amino acids. The germline V gene has CDR1 SEHNR and CDR2 FQNEAQ (reference sequence).

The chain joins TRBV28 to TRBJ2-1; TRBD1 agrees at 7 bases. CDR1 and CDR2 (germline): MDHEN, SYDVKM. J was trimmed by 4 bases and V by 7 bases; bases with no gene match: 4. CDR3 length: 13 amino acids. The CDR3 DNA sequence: TGTGCCAGCACTGGACAGGCTTACAATGAGCAGTTCTTC. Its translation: CASTGQAYNEQFF.

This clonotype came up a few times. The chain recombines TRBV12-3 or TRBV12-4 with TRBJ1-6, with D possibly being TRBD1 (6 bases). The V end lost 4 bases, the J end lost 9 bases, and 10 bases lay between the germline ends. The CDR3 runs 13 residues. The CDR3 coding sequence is TGTGCCAGCAGTTACGCCAGGGGTTCACCCCTCCACTTT. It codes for CASSYARGSPLHF.

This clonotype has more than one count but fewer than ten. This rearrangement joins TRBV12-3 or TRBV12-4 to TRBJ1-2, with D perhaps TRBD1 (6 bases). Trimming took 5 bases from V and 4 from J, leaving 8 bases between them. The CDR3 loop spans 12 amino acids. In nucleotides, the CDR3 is TGTGCCAGCAGTGTGGGGGCCTATGGCTACACCTTC. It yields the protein CASSVGAYGYTF.

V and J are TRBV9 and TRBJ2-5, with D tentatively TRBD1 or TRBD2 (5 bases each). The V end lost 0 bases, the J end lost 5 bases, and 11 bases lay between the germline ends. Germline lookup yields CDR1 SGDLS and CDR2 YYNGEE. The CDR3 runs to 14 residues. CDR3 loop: CASSVDVREETQYF. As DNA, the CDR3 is TGTGCCAGCAGCGTAGACGTCAGGGAGGAGACCCAGTACTTC.

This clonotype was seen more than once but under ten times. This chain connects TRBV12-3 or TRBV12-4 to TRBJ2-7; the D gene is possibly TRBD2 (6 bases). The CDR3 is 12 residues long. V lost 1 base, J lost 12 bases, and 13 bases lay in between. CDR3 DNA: TGTGCCAGCAGTTTAGAATGGAGGGTCCGGTACTTC. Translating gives CASSLEWRVRYF.

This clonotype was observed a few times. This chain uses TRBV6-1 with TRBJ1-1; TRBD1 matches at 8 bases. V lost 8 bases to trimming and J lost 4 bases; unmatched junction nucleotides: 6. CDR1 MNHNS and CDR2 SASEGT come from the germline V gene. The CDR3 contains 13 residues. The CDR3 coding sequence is TGTGCCAGCTGGGACAGGTTGGCCACTGAAGCTTTCTTT. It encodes CASWDRLATEAFF.

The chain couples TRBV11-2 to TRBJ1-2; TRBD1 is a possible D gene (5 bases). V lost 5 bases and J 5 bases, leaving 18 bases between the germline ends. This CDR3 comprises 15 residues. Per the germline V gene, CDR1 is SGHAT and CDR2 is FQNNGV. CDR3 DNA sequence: TGTGCCAGCAGCCCCTTGGGGGTTCGCGCTTATGGCTACACCTTC. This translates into CASSPLGVRAYGYTF.

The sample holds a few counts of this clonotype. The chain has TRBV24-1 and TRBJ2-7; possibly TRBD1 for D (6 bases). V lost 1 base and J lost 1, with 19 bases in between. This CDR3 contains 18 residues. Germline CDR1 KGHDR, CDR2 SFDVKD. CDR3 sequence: CATSDFMNRDTGSYEQYF. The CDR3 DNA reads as TGTGCCACCAGTGATTTCATGAACCGGGACACCGGATCCTACGAGCAGTACTTC.

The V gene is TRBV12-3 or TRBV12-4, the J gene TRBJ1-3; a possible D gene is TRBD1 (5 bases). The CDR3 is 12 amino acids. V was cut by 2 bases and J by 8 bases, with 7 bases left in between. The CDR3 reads CASSLQGYTIYF. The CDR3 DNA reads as TGTGCCAGCAGTTTACAGGGTTACACCATATATTTT.

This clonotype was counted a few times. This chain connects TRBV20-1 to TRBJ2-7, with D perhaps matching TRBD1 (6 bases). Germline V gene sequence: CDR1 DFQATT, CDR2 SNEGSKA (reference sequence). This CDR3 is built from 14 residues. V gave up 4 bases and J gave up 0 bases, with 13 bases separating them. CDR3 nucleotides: TGCAGTGCTATCGACAGGCGAAGCTCCTACGAGCAGTACTTC. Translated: CSAIDRRSSYEQYF.

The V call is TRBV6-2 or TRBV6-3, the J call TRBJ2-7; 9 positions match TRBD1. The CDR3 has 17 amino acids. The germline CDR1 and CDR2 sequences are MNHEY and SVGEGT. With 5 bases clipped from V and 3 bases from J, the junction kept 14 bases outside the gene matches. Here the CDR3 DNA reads TGTGCCAGCAGTCCTGGGGGGCTGAGGGACAGGGACTACGAGCAGTACTTC. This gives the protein CASSPGGLRDRDYEQYF.